The 6 T cell receptor beta chains presented below share a single source sample, sequenced in a study of read filtering for tumor transcriptome and immune sequencing (dated by TCRdb to about 2020). The data were produced on an Illumina HiSeq 4000. TCR libraries were constructed from 300 to 400 ng RNA using the Immunoverse kit, and molecular barcoded adaptors covering alpha/delta and beta/gamma chains were employed. TCRdb reworked the public reads: Q25 trimming with fastp, MiXCR clone assembly, productive beta chains retained. All rows with the same CDR3 protein become a single entry with the most common DNA and genes. For this sample there are 20,000 or so distinct CDR3 sequences; about 20% appear just once. The ten largest clonotypes hold less than 25% of the sample. Sequenced input: a population of CD138-negative cells sorted from bone marrow. The cell subset or site label, as the study defines it: bone marrow mononuclear cells depleted of CD138+ plasma/myeloma cells by negative magnetic selection. These receptors all stem from a donor at least 40 years old with multiple myeloma.

This clonotype has a count of ten or more. The chain carries TRBV7-2 and TRBJ2-5; D might be TRBD1 (5 bases). V gave up 3 bases and J gave up 0 bases, with 8 bases separating them. This CDR3 has 14 amino acids. Germline V lookup: CDR1 SGHTA, CDR2 FQGNSA. CDR3 protein: CASSFYRNQETQYF. The CDR3 bases are TGTGCCAGCAGCTTTTACAGGAACCAAGAGACCCAGTACTTC.

This clonotype has at least ten counts. The chain recombines TRBV7-8 with TRBJ2-7; D is perhaps TRBD2 (6 bases). CDR3 length: 18 residues. V dropped 1 base and J dropped 2 bases, with 21 bases sitting between them. Germline V CDR1 and CDR2: SGHVS, FQNEAQ. The CDR3 is CASSLGLTAGLAPYEQYF. CDR3 bases: TGTGCCAGCAGCTTAGGATTGACGGCGGGATTAGCGCCCTACGAGCAGTACTTC.

This clonotype has ten or more counts. This chain links TRBV11-2 with TRBJ1-3; D gene ambiguous. Germline-derived CDR1 and CDR2 are SGHAT and FQNNGV. Trimming shortened V by 3 bases and J by 6 bases, and 21 bases separated the two germline ends. The CDR3 consists of 17 residues. The CDR3, as DNA: TGTGCCAGCAGCTTTGCACCCGGTGGATCGGCGGTAAACACCATATATTTT. As protein: CASSFAPGGSAVNTIYF.

Comment on this clonotype: A read error may produce the germline difference seen at one junction end. This sequence joins TRBV14 and TRBJ2-1; unclear D gene. This CDR3 has 15 residues. Per germline, CDR1 SGHDN and CDR2 FVKESK. CDR3 region: CASSLTVGSYDEQFF. The CDR3 nucleotides read TGTGCCAGCAGCCTAACGGTGGGCTCCTACGATGAGCAGTTCTTC.

This clonotype was seen more than once but under ten times. The chain links TRBV2 to TRBJ2-3, with D possibly matching TRBD2 (6 bases). The V and J ends lost 6 bases and 2 bases respectively, with 15 bases between them. Germline-derived CDR1 and CDR2 are SNHLY and FYNNEI. The CDR3 is 15 residues long. CDR3 protein: CASRNPGLLTDTQYF. DNA of the CDR3: TGTGCCAGCAGAAACCCGGGACTCCTCACAGATACGCAGTATTTT.

This clonotype was seen repeatedly, ten times or more. The chain is built from TRBV20-1 and TRBJ1-1, with D uncertain. Looked up from germline, CDR1 is DFQATT and CDR2 is SNEGSKA (reference sequence). The V gene lost 3 bases and the J gene lost 5 bases, with 16 bases spanning the gap. The CDR3 extends over 14 amino acids. The CDR3 DNA sequence: TGCAGTGCTAGGGTGACCCTTTCAGAGACTGAAGCTTTCTTT. It specifies CSARVTLSETEAFF.